This TCR beta chain is drawn from a study of blood T cell repertoires in COVID-19. Overall study: Spain, Italy and the United States supplied samples that represented acute and convalescent COVID-19. Nucleic acid was either cDNA or gDNA, and it came from T cells, B-cell-depleted T cells, or PBMCs.

Data came from immunoSEQ multiplex PCR; TCRdb stores just in-frame clones and leaves some out. Here the sample spans about 69,000 clones, 79% being singletons. The CDR3 consists of 16 residues. V was cut by 4 bases and J by 3 bases, with 19 bases left in between. Per the germline V gene, CDR1 is GTSNPN and CDR2 is SVGIG (reference sequence). The sequenced sample consisted of peripheral blood. The chain links TRBV30 to TRBJ1-3; D might be TRBD1 (5 bases). The sequence derives from a human donor in a cohort sampled during active COVID-19. As DNA, the CDR3 is TGTGCCTGGAATGTTCGTAGGGGAAGGCATGGAAACACCATATATTTT. Translation: CAWNVRRGRHGNTIYF.